This T cell receptor beta chain was observed in a study of control samples from healthy donors and cancer patients. The germline gives CDR1 LNHDA, CDR2 SQIVND (reference sequence). This CDR3 is built from 14 residues. With 6 bases clipped from V and 6 bases from J, the junction kept 10 bases outside the gene matches. Sequencing was performed with immunoSEQ multiplex PCR; in TCRdb, only in-frame clones are kept and a portion is missing. Its listing shows under 200,000 clones. The specimen was blood. This clonotype was sampled from a woman between 25 and 40 years old in good health. This chain links TRBV19 with TRBJ2-7; 8 bases fit TRBD2. In DNA, the CDR3 is TGTGCCAGTAGGGCGGGGGGTTATGACACCGAGCAGTACTTC. It translates to CASRAGGYDTEQYF.